This T cell receptor (beta chain) was captured in a study of T cells after yellow fever vaccination. The V gene lost 6 bases and the J gene lost 10 bases, with 13 bases spanning the gap. Germline values: CDR1 SGHNT, CDR2 YENEEA. CDR3 length: 12 residues. On this clonotype itself: The antigen remains unidentified.

General study findings and limits: Contaminating bulk clonotypes could be abundant in FACS-sorted repertoires.

Each CDR3 protein is one row after TCRdb ran MiXCR on the 5' RACE reads. The sample lists roughly 250,000 distinct CDR3 sequences, roughly 13% seen once, with 0.4% to 0.65% in the top ten. Sequences were derived from CD4+ T cells sorted from PBMCs, sampled 45 days after the yellow fever booster vaccination. The chain combines TRBV11-3 with TRBJ2-1; D is unresolved. The sequence was collected from a man younger than 45 who received the YFV17D yellow fever vaccine. The CDR3, as DNA: TGTGCCAGCAGTTTTGGCAGTCAGGAGCAGTTCTTC. Protein product: CASSFGSQEQFF.